This TCR beta chain was sequenced in a study of cytomegalovirus exposure and HLA in healthy donors. V shed 7 bases, J shed 1 base, and the junction held 3 bases outside the gene matches. Per germline, CDR1 MNHNY and CDR2 SVGAGI (reference sequence). The CDR3 sequence is 13 residues long. With 60 Vbeta and 13 Jbeta primers, the PCR was carried out. TCRdb's table, derived via immunoSEQ multiplex PCR, lists solely in-frame clones and lacks some. The table records about 160,000 clones, around 80% of them present only once. The specimen sequenced was PBMCs. The TCR originated in a male donor in good health and CMV-seropositive. The chain carries TRBV6-6 and TRBJ2-5; the match to TRBD1 covers 7 bases. Here the CDR3 DNA reads TGTGCCAGCACCCGGGACAGCCAAGAGACCCAGTACTTC. This gives the protein CASTRDSQETQYF.